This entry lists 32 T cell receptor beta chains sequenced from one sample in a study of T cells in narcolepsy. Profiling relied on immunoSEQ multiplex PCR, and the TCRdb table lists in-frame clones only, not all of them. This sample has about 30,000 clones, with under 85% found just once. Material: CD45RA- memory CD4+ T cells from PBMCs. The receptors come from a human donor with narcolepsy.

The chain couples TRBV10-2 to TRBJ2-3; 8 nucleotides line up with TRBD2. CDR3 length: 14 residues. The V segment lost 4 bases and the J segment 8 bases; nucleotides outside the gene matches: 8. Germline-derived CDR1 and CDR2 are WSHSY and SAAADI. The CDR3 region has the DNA TGCGCCAGCAGTGCGCAGAGCGGGGGAGGTACGCAGTATTTT. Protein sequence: CASSAQSGGGTQYF.

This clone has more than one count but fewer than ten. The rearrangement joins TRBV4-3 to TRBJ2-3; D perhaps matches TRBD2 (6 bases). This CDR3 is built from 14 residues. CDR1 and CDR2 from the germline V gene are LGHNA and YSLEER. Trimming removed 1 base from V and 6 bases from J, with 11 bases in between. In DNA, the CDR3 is TGCGCCAGCAGCCAAGCGCTAGCGTTGGATACGCAGTATTTT. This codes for CASSQALALDTQYF.

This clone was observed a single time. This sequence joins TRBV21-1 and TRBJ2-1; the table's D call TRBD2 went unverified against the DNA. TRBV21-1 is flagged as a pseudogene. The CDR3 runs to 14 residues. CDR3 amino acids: CASNPGTTYNEQFF. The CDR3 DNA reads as TGTGCCAGCAACCCGGGGACTACCTACAATGAGCAGTTCTTC.

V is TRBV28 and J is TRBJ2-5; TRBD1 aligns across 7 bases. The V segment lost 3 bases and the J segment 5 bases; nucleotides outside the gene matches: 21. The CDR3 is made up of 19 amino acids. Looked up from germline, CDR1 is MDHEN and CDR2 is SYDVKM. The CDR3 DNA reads TGTGCCAGCAGTTTCCAGTGGACAGGACAAACCCATCCTCGGGAGACCCAGTACTTC. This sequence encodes CASSFQWTGQTHPRETQYF. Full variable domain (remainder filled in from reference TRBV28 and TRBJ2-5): DVKVTQSSRYLVKRTGEKVFLECVQDMDHENMFWYRQDPGLGLRLIYFSYDVKMKEKGDIPEGYSVSREKKERFSLILESASTNQTSMYLCASSFQWTGQTHPRETQYFGPGTRLLVL.

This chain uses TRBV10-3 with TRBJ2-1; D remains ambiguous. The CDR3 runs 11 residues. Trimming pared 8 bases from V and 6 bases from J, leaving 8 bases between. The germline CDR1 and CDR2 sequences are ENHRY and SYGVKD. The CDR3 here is CAIGVGNEQFF. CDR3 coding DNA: TGTGCCATCGGAGTTGGCAATGAGCAGTTCTTC.

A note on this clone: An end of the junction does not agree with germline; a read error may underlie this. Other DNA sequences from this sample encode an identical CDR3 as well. The CDR3: CASSLGATEAFF. The DNA of the CDR3 is TGCGCCAGCAGCTTGGGGGCCACTGAGGCTTTCTTT. This sequence joins TRBV5-1 and TRBJ1-1; D unresolved. CDR3 length equals 12 residues. In germline, CDR1 is SGHRS, CDR2 YFSETQ.

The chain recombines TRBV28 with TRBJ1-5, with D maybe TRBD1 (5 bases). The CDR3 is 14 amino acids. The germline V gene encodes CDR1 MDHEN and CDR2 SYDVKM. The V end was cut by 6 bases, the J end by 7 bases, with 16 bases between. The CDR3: CASRVTDRGQPQHF. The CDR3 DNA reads TGTGCCAGCAGGGTGACAGACCGAGGACAGCCCCAGCATTTT.

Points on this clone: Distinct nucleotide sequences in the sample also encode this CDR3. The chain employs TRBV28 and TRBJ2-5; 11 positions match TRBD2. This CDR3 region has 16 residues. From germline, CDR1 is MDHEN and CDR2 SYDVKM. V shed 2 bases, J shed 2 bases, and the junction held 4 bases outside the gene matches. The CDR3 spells CASSLGLAGGQETQYF. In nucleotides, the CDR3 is TGTGCCAGCAGTTTAGGGCTAGCGGGGGGACAAGAGACCCAGTACTTC.

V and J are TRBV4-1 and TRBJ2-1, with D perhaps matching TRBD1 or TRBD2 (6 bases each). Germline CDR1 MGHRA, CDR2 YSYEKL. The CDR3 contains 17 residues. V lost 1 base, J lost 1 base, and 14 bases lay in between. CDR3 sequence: CASSQARGRLSYNEQFF. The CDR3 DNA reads TGCGCCAGCAGCCAAGCCCGGGGGCGCCTATCCTACAATGAGCAGTTCTTC.

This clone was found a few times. The CDR3 sequence is CASSIGQGAGELFF. In nucleotides, the CDR3 is TGTGCCAGCAGCATCGGACAGGGGGCCGGGGAGCTGTTTTTT. The chain couples TRBV5-4 to TRBJ2-2; 10 bases are a match to TRBD1. CDR3 size: 14 residues. CDR1 is SGHNT, CDR2 YYREEE, per germline (reference sequence). Unmatched junction bases numbered 3, after V lost 4 bases and J lost 6 bases.

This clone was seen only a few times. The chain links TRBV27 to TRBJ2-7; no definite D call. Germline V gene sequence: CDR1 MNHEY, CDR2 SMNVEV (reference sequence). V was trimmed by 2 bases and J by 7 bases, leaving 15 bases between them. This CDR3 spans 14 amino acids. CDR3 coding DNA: TGTGCCAGCAGTTTAGCTCCCCGGGCCCCGGAGCAGTACTTC. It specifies CASSLAPRAPEQYF.

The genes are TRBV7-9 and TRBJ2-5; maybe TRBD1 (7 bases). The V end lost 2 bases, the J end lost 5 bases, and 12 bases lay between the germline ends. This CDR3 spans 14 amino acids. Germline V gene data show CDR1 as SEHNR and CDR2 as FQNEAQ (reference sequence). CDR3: CASSLMAGGETQYF. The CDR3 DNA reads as TGTGCCAGCAGCTTAATGGCAGGGGGGGAGACCCAGTACTTC.

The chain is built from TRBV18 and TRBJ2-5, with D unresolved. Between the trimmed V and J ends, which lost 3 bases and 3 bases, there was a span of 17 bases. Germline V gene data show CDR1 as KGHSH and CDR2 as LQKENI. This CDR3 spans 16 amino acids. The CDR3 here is CASSPLTGAKKETQYF. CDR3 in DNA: TGTGCCAGCTCACCCCTAACTGGCGCCAAAAAAGAGACCCAGTACTTC.

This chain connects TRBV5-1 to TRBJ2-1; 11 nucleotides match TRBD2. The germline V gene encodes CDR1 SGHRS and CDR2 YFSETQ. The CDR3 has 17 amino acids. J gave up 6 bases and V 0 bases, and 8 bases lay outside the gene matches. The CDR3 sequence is CASSLGALAGGPNEQFF. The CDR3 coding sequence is TGCGCCAGCAGCTTGGGTGCTTTAGCGGGGGGGCCCAATGAGCAGTTCTTC.

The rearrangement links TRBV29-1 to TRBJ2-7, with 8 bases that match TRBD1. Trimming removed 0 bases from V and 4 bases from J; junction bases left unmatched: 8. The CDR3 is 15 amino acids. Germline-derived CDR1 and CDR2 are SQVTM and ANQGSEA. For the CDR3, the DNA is TGCAGCGTTGAAGAAGGTGGCAGGGGGCGTTACGAGCAGTACTTC. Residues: CSVEEGGRGRYEQYF.

The CDR3 sequence: CASSYSRTGDSYEQYF. The CDR3 coding sequence is TGTGCCAGCAGTTACTCGAGGACAGGGGATTCCTACGAGCAGTACTTC. The chain links TRBV6-5 to TRBJ2-7; TRBD1 matches at 9 bases. This CDR3 contains 16 residues. Germline V gene sequence: CDR1 MNHEY, CDR2 SVGAGI. The junction had 4 bases not matched to a gene; V was cut back by 0 bases and J by 1 base.

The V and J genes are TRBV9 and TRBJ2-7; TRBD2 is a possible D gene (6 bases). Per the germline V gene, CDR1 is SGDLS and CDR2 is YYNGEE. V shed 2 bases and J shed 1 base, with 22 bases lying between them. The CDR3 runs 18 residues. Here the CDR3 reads CASSVKRHRDCPSYEQYF. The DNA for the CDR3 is TGTGCCAGCAGCGTCAAGAGACACCGGGACTGCCCGTCCTACGAGCAGTACTTC.

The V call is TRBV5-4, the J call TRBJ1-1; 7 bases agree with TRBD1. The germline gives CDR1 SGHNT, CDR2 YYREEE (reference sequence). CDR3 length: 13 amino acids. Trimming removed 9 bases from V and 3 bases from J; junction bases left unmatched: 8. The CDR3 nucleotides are TGTGCCACTGGAGGGGGCAGGGACACTGAAGCTTTCTTT. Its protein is CATGGGRDTEAFF. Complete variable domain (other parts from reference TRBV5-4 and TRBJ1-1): ETGVTQSPTHLIKTRGQQVTLRCSSQSGHNTVSWYQQALGQGPQFIFQYYREEENGRGNFPPRFSGLQFPNYSSELNVNALELDDSALYLCATGGGRDTEAFFGQGTRLTVV.

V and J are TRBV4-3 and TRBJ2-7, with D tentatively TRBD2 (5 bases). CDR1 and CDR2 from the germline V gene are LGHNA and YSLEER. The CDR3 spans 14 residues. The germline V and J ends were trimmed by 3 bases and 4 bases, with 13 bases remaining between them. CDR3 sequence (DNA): TGCGCCAGCAGCCAGGGTCCCGGAGGATACGAGCAGTACTTC. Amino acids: CASSQGPGGYEQYF.

DNA for the CDR3: TGCAGCTCCAAGACCGCCTCGGATGAGCAGTTCTTC. This translates into CSSKTASDEQFF. This rearrangement joins TRBV29-1 to TRBJ2-1; D unclear. The V and J ends lost 8 bases and 8 bases respectively, with 16 bases between them. The CDR3 loop spans 12 amino acids. Germline assignment: CDR1 SQVTM and CDR2 ANQGSEA.

The CDR3 DNA reads as TGTGCCAGCAGTTCCCGAAGACTAGCGGGGTACAATGAGCAGTTCTTC. It codes for CASSSRRLAGYNEQFF. This rearrangement joins TRBV6-5 to TRBJ2-1, with 11 bases aligning to TRBD2. The CDR3 sequence is 16 residues long. In germline, CDR1 is MNHEY, CDR2 SVGAGI. J lost 4 bases, V lost 4 bases, and 6 bases had no gene match.

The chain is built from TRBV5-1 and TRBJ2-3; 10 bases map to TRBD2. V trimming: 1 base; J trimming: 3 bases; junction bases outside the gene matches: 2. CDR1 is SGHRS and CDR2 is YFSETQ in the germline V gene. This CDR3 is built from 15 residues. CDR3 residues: CASSLRGLATDTQYF. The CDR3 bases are TGCGCCAGCAGCTTGAGGGGACTAGCGACAGATACGCAGTATTTT. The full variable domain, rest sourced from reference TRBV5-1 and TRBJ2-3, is KAGVTQTPRYLIKTRGQQVTLSCSPISGHRSVSWYQQTPGQGLQFLFEYFSETQRNKGNFPGRFSGRQFSNSRSEMNVSTLELGDSALYLCASSLRGLATDTQYFGPGTRLTVL.

For the CDR3, the DNA is TGTGCCAGCTCACCACCGTCGGGACAGCCGAATCAGCCCCAGCATTTT. Translation: CASSPPSGQPNQPQHF. The chain has TRBV18 and TRBJ1-5; 7 nucleotides line up with TRBD1. Germline trimming cut 0 bases from V and 4 bases from J; bases unmatched to any gene: 6. Germline CDR1 is KGHSH and CDR2 is LQKENI. The CDR3 sequence is 16 residues long.

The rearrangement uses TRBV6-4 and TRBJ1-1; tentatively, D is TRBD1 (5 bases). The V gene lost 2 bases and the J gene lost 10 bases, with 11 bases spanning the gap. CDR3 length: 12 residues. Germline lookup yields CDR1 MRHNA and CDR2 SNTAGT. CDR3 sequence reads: CASSDVLGTAFF. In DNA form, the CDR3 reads TGTGCCAGCAGTGACGTCCTTGGGACAGCTTTCTTT.

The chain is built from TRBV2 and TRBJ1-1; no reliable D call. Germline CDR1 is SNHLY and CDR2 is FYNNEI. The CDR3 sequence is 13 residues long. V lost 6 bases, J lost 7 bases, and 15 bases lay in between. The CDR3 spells CASSGARAGEAFF. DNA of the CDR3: TGTGCCAGCAGCGGCGCAAGGGCGGGTGAAGCTTTCTTT.

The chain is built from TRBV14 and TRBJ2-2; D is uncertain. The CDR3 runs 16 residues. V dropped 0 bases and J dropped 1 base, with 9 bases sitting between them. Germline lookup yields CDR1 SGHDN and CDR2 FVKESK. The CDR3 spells CASSQELRRNTGELFF. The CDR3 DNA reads TGTGCCAGCAGCCAAGAGTTGCGGCGGAACACCGGGGAGCTGTTTTTT.

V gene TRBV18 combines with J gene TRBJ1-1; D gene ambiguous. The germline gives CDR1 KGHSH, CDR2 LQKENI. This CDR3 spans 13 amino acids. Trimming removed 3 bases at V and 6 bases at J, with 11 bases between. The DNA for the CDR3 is TGTGCCAGCTCACCCACCGAGGGTTCTGAAGCTTTCTTT. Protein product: CASSPTEGSEAFF.

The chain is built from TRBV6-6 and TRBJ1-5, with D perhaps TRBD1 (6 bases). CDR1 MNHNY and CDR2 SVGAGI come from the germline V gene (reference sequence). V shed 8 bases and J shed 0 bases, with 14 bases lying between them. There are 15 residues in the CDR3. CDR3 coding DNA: TGTGCCAGCGGTAACAGGGAATATAGCAATCAGCCCCAGCATTTT. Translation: CASGNREYSNQPQHF.

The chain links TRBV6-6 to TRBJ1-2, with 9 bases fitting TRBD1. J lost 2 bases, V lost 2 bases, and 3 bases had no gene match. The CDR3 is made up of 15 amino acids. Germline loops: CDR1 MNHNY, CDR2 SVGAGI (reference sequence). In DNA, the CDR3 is TGTGCCAGCAGTTACCCGGGACAGGGCAACTATGGCTACACCTTC. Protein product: CASSYPGQGNYGYTF.

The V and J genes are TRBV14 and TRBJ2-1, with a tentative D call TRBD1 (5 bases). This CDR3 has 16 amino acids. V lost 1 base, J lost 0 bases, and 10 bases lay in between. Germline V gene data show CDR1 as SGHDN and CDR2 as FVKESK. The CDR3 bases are TGTGCCAGCAGCCAAGCGCAAGGGGACTCCTACAATGAGCAGTTCTTC. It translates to CASSQAQGDSYNEQFF.

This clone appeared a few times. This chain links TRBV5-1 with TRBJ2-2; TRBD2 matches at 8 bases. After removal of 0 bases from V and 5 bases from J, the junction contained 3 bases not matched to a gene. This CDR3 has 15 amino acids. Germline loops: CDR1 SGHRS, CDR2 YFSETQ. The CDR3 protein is CASSLVAGRTGELFF. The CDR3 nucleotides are TGCGCCAGCAGCTTGGTAGCGGGGAGGACCGGGGAGCTGTTTTTT.

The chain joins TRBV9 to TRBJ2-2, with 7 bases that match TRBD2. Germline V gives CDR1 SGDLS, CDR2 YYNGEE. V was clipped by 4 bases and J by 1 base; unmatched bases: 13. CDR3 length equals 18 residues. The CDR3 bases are TGTGCCAGCAGCCCAATGACTAGCCTCACTATGAACACCGGGGAGCTGTTTTTT. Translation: CASSPMTSLTMNTGELFF.